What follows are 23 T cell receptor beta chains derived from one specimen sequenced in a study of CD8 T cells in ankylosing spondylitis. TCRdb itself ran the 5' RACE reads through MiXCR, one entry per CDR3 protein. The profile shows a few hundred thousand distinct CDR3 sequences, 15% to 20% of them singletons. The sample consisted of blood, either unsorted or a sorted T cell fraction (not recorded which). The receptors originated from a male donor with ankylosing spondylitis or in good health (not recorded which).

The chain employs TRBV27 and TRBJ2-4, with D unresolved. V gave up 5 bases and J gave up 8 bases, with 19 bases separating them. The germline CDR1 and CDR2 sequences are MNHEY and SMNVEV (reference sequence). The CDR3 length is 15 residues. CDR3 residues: CASSPILVPGDIQYF. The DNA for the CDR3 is TGTGCCAGCAGTCCAATCCTAGTGCCTGGGGACATTCAGTACTTC.

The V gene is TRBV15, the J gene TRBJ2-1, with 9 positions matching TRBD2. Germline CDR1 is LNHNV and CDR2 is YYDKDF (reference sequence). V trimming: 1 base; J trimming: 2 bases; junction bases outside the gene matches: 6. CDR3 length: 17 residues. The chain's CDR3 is CATSRGGRAGTYNEQFF. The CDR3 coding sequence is TGTGCCACCAGCAGAGGCGGGAGGGCCGGTACCTACAATGAGCAGTTCTTC.

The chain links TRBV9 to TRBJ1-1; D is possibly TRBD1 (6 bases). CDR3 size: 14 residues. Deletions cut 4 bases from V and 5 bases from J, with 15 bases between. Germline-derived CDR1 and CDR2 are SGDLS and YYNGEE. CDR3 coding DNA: TGTGCCAGCAGCCCAACAGGGTCGGGGACTGAAGCTTTCTTT. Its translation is CASSPTGSGTEAFF.

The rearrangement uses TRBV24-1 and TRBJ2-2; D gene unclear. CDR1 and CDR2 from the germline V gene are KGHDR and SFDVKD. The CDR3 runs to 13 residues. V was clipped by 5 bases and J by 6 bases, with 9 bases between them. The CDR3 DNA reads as TGTGCCACCAGTGTTGGAGTCCCCGGGGAGCTGTTTTTT. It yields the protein CATSVGVPGELFF.

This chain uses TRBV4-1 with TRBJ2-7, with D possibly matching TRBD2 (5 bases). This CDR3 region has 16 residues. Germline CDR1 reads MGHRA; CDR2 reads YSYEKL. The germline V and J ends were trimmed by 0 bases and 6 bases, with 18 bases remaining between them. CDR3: CASSQDPGSFPTEQYF. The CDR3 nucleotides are TGCGCCAGCAGCCAAGATCCGGGATCCTTCCCAACCGAGCAGTACTTC.

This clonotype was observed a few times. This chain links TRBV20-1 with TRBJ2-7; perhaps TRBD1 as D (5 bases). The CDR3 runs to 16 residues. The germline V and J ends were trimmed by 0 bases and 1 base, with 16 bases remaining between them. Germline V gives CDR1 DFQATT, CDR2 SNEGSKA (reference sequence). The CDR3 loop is CSARDRLDQGSYEQYF. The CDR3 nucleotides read TGCAGTGCTAGAGATCGTCTTGATCAGGGATCCTACGAGCAGTACTTC.

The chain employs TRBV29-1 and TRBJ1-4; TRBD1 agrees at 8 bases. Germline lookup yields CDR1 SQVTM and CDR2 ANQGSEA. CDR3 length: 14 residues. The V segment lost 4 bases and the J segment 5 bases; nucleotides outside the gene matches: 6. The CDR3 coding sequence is TGCAGCGTTGTCCCGGGACAGGAAAATGAAAAACTGTTTTTT. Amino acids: CSVVPGQENEKLFF.

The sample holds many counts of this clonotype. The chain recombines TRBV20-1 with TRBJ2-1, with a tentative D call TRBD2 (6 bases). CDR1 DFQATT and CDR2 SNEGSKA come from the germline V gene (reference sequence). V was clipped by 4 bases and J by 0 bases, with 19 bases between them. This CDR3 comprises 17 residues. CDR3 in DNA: TGCAGTGCTATCGTTTCAGGGACTTCCACCTCCTACAATGAGCAGTTCTTC. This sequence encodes CSAIVSGTSTSYNEQFF.

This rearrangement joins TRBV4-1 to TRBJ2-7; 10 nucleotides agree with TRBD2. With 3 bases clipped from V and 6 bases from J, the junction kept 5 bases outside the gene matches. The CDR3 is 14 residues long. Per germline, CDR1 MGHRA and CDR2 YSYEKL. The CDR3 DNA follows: TGCGCCAGCAGCCAGCAGCGGGAGGGCCGCGAGCAGTACTTC. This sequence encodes CASSQQREGREQYF.

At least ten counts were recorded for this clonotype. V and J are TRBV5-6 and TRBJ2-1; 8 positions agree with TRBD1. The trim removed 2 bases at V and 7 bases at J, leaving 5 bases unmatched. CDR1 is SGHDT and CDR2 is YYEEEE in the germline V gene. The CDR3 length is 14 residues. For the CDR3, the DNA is TGTGCCAGCAGCTTAGGACAGGGTCGAAATGAGCAGTTCTTC. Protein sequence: CASSLGQGRNEQFF.

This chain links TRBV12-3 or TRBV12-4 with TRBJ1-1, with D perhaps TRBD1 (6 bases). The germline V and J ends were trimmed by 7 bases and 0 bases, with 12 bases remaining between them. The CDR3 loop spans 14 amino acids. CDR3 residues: CASKRDNLNTEAFF. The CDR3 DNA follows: TGTGCCAGCAAGAGGGACAACCTGAACACTGAAGCTTTCTTT.

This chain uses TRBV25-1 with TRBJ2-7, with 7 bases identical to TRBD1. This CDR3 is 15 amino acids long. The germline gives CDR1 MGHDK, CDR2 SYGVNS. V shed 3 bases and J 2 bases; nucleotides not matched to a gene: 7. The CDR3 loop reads CASSDGQAMTYEQYF. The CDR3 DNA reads TGTGCCAGCAGTGACGGACAGGCCATGACCTACGAGCAGTACTTC.

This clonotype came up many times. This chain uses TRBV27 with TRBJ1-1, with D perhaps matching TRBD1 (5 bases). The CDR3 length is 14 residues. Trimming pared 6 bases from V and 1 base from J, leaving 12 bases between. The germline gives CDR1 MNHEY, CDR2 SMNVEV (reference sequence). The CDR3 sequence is CASSPGTGNTEAFF. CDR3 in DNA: TGTGCCAGCAGCCCCGGGACGGGGAACACTGAAGCTTTCTTT.

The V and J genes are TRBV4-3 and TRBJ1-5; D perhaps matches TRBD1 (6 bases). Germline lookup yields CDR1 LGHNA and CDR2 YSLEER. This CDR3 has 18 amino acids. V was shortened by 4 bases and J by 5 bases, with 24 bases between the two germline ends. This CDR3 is CASSPTVDDGQKDQPQHF. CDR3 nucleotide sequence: TGCGCCAGCAGCCCGACGGTGGATGACGGACAGAAAGATCAGCCCCAGCATTTT.

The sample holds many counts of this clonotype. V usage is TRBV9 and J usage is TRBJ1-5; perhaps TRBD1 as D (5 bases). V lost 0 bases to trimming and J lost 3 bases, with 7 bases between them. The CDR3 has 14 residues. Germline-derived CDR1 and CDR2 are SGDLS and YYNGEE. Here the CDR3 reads CASSVDGANQPQHF. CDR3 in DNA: TGTGCCAGCAGCGTAGACGGGGCCAATCAGCCCCAGCATTTT.

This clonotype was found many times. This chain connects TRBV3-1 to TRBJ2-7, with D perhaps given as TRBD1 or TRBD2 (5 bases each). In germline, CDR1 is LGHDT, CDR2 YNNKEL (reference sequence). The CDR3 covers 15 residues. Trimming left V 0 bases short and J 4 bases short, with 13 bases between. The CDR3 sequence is CASSQEGWGGYEQYF. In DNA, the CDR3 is TGTGCCAGCAGCCAAGAGGGCTGGGGCGGGTACGAGCAGTACTTC.

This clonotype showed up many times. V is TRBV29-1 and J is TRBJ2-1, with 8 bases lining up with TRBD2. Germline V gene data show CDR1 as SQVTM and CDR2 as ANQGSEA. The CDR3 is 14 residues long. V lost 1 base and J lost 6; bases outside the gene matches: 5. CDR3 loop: CSVEGSGIINEQFF. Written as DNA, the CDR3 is TGCAGCGTTGAAGGTAGCGGGATTATCAATGAGCAGTTCTTC.

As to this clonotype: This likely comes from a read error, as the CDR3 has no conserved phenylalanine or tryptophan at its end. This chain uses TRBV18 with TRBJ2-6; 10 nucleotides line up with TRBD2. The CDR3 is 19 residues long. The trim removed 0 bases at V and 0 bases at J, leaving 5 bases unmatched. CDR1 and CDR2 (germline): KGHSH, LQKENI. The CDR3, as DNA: TGTGCCAGCTCACCACCTAAGCGGGAGGGCCACTCTGGGGCCAACGTCCTGACTCTC. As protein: CASSPPKREGHSGANVLTL.

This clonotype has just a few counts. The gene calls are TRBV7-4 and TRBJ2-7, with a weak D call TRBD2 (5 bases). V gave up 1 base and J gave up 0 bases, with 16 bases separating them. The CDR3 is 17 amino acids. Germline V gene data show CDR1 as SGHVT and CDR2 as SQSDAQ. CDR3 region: CASSLGGSLRASYEQYF. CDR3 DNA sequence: TGTGCCAGCAGCTTAGGTGGCTCCTTGAGGGCCTCCTACGAGCAGTACTTC.

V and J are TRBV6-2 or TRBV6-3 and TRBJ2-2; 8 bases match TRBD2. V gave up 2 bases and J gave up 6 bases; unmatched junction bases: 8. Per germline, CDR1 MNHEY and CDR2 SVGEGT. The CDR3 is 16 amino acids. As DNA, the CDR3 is TGTGCCAGCAGTTACATAGGACTAGCCCCCGCCGGGGAGCTGTTTTTT. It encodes CASSYIGLAPAGELFF.

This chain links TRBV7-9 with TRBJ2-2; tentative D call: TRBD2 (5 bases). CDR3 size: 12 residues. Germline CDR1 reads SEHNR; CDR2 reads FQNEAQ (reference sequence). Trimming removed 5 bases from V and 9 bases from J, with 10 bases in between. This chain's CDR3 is CASSPAVRELFF. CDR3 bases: TGTGCCAGCAGCCCAGCGGTGAGGGAGCTGTTTTTT.

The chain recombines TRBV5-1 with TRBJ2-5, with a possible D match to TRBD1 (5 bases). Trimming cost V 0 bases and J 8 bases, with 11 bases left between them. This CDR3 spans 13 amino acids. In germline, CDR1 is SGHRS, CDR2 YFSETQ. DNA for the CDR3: TGCGCCAGCAGCTTGGATGACAGAATTACCCAGTACTTC. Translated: CASSLDDRITQYF. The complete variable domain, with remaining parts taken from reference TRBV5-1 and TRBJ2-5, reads KAGVTQTPRYLIKTRGQQVTLSCSPISGHRSVSWYQQTPGQGLQFLFEYFSETQRNKGNFPGRFSGRQFSNSRSEMNVSTLELGDSALYLCASSLDDRITQYFGPGTRLLVL.

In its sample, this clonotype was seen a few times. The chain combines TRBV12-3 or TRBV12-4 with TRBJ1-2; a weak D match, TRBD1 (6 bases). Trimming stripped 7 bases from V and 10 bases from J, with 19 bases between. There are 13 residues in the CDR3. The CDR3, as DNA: TGTGCCAGCACCATGGGGGGCCCCAGCGACTACACCTTC. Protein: CASTMGGPSDYTF.